A selection of T cell receptor beta chains follows, all from one sample in a study of T cell repertoires in cytomegalovirus infection. In TCRdb, the reads were re-called with MiXCR into one record per CDR3 protein. This sample has roughly 500,000 distinct CDR3 sequences, with about 11% found just once. The source material was PBMCs. These receptors all come from a human donor in good health (CMV status not recorded). Some clones in this sample may be carry-over from other donors' samples. CDR3s include the opening cysteine and the closing phenylalanine or tryptophan. D genes are given only for firm matches. Expanded clones get a size class; other rows say once, few or many, or leave the size out.

v_call,j_call,clone_size,d_call,cdr3_aa,cdr3_nt
TRBV5-1,TRBJ2-5,few,NA,CASSLGANQETQYF,TGCGCCAGCAGCTTGGGAGCGAACCAAGAGACCCAGTACTTC
TRBV6-1,TRBJ2-1,many,NA,CASSLRTPEQFF,TGTGCCAGCAGCCTAAGAACACCCGAGCAGTTCTTC
TRBV3-1,TRBJ1-4,NA,TRBD1,CASSRWTGLNEKLFF,TGTGCCAGCAGCCGTTGGACAGGACTTAATGAAAAACTGTTTTTT
TRBV20-1,TRBJ2-1,few,NA,CSARDPQVQVQGQFF,TGCAGTGCTAGAGATCCCCAGGTTCAGGTCCAGGGGCAGTTCTTC
TRBV6-6,TRBJ2-1,NA,TRBD2,CASTPGWDYPYNEQFF,TGTGCCAGCACCCCTGGGTGGGACTACCCTTACAATGAGCAGTTCTTC
TRBV7-2,TRBJ2-4,few,TRBD2,CASSLGLAGNIQYF,TGTGCCAGCAGCCTGGGACTAGCGGGAAACATTCAGTACTTC
TRBV6-5,TRBJ1-1,NA,TRBD1,CASSSHGQGGTEAFF,TGTGCCAGCAGTTCCCACGGACAGGGAGGCACTGAAGCTTTCTTT
TRBV12-3/TRBV12-4,TRBJ1-5,many,TRBD1,CASSLATGGQNQPQHF,TGTGCCAGCAGTTTAGCAACAGGGGGCCAAAATCAGCCCCAGCATTTT
TRBV11-2,TRBJ1-3,NA,NA,CASSHANTIYF,TGTGCCAGCAGCCATGCAAACACCATATATTTT
TRBV12-3/TRBV12-4,TRBJ1-2,many,NA,CASRDSVYNGYTF,TGTGCCAGCAGGGACAGCGTTTACAATGGCTACACCTTC
TRBV5-1,TRBJ1-1,NA,NA,CASSPRGRDLNTEAFF,TGCGCCAGCAGCCCAAGAGGTAGGGATTTGAACACTGAAGCTTTCTTT
TRBV7-2,TRBJ1-3,many,NA,CASSLVPGTGNTIYF,TGTGCCAGCAGCTTAGTCCCGGGGACTGGAAACACCATATATTTT
TRBV29-1,TRBJ2-3,few,NA,CSVGGLQGSDTQYF,TGCAGCGTTGGCGGGCTACAGGGTTCAGATACGCAGTATTTT
TRBV5-5,TRBJ2-3,many,NA,CASSSTLADTQYF,TGTGCCAGCAGCTCCACCCTTGCAGATACGCAGTATTTT
TRBV12-3/TRBV12-4,TRBJ2-5,few,NA,CASSFMAKETQYF,TGTGCCAGCAGTTTCATGGCTAAAGAGACCCAGTACTTC
TRBV20-1,TRBJ2-1,NA,TRBD1,CSARDPLAGGDEQFF,TGCAGTGCTAGAGATCCACTAGCAGGGGGCGATGAGCAGTTCTTC
TRBV30,TRBJ1-1,many,NA,CAWDVGTPVKAFF,TGTGCCTGGGACGTAGGTACTCCTGTGAAAGCTTTCTTT